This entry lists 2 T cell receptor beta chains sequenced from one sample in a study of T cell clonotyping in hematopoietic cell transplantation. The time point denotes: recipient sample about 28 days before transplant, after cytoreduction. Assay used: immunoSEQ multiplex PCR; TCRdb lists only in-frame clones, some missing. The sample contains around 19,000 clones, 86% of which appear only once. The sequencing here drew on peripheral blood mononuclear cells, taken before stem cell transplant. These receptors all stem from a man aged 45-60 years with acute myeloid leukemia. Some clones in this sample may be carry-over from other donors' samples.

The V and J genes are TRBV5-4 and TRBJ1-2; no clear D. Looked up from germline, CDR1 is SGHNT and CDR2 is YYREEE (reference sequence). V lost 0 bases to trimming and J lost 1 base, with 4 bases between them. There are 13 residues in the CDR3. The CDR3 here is CASSLGINYGYTF. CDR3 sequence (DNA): TGTGCCAGCAGCTTGGGAATTAACTATGGCTACACCTTC.

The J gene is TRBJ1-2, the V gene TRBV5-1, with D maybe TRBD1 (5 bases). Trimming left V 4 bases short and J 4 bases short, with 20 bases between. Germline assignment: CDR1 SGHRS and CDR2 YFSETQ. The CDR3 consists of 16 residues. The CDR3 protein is CASSRGPRDGAYGYTF. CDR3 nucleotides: TGCGCCAGCAGCCGAGGCCCCCGGGACGGCGCCTATGGCTACACCTTC.